This TCR beta chain was identified during a study of T-cell reconstitution after alpha-beta-depleted transplantation in children. This clonotype appeared a few times. Its specificity is not known. As it was prepared, the TCRbeta library received unique molecular identifiers. Using its own MiXCR run on the PCR reads, TCRdb lists one record per CDR3 protein. Among about 980,000 distinct CDR3 sequences listed, around 30% were seen once. Overall study findings and caveats: Newly produced T cells mostly provided counts and TCRbeta diversity after one year, as hyperexpanded clones declined. Where alpha-beta T cells came from about two months after transplant was reportedly several hundred expanded graft clones.

The CDR3 runs 13 residues. Germline CDR1 is KGHDR and CDR2 is SFDVKD. V was pared by 4 bases and J by 6 bases, with 12 bases between. The sequences come from PBMCs, mostly from graft donor cells, collected 360 days after TCRalphabeta/CD19-depleted stem cell transplant. The chain employs TRBV24-1 and TRBJ2-7; D uncertain. This TCR came from a boy under three years old who had a stem cell transplant for SCID, so the T cells may come from the graft donor. DNA for the CDR3: TGTGCCACCAGTGACCCCTCGGTCCGCGAGCAGTACTTC. Translation gives CATSDPSVREQYF.